The clone carrying this T cell receptor beta chain has only a few counts. The antigen is undetermined. The isolated RNA, all of it, was reverse transcribed, so expressed TCRB transcripts were what got sequenced. Profiled with immunoSEQ multiplex PCR; TCRdb holds only in-frame clones, not every one. The sample consists of about 340,000 clones, 13% of them appearing once. The sample is drawn from a study of beta chain features in type 1 diabetes. The study, taken as a whole, reports: People with Type 1 diabetes carried modestly yet significantly shorter TCRB CDR3s in all four CD4+ subsets.

The sequence derives from a young woman with type 1 diabetes. The sample was naive CD4+ T cells from blood.

The CDR3, as DNA: TGTGCCAGTAGTATTGGCGGGACAGGGGCGGATACGCAGTATTTT. Its translation is CASSIGGTGADTQYF. The V call is TRBV19, the J call TRBJ2-3; 10 nucleotides agree with TRBD1. This CDR3 is built from 15 residues. The germline V gene encodes CDR1 LNHDA and CDR2 SQIVND (reference sequence). V was pared by 3 bases and J by 6 bases, with 6 bases of the junction left unmatched.